A selection of T cell receptor beta chains follows, all from one sample in a study of cytomegalovirus exposure and HLA in healthy donors. Generated by immunoSEQ multiplex PCR, the TCRdb table keeps only in-frame clones and is missing some. Among about 130,000 clones listed, approximately 62% were seen once. The source material was PBMCs. These receptor sequences come from a human donor in good health. Both conserved end residues are part of each CDR3. Fields, in order: J gene, V gene, D gene, clone size, CDR3 DNA, CDR3 protein. D genes are given only for firm matches. Rows give clone size only sometimes, using once, few, many, or a class for an expanded clone.

>TRBJ1-2|TRBV4-2|TRBD1|-
TGTGCCAGCAGCCAAGGCGACAGGGTGGACGGCTACACCTTC
CASSQGDRVDGYTF
>TRBJ1-3|TRBV6-1|-|-
TGTGCCAGCAGTGAATCCTCGACCGCAGGGGACTTT
CASSESSTAGDF
>TRBJ1-5|TRBV2|-|-
TGTGCCAGGGGGGGGCCAAGGGACCATCAGCCCCAGCATTTT
CARGGPRDHQPQHF
>TRBJ2-1|TRBV19|TRBD2|-
TGTGCCAGTAGCAAGCGGGAGTTGGACAATGAGCAGTTCTTC
CASSKRELDNEQFF
>TRBJ1-2|TRBV27|-|-
TGTGCCAGCAGTTTAAGCTGGAACTATGGCTACACCTTC
CASSLSWNYGYTF
>TRBJ2-5|TRBV27|-|-
TGTGCCAGCAGTACCCGGAGAGAAAAGCAGTACTTC
CASSTRREKQYF
>TRBJ2-5|TRBV28|-|-
TGTGCCAGCAGTCTCGGGGTTCAAGAGACCCAGTACTTC
CASSLGVQETQYF
>TRBJ2-2|TRBV9|TRBD2|-
TGTGCCAGCAGCGCAAAAGATGTGACTAGCGGGAGGGACACCGGGGAGCTGTTTTTT
CASSAKDVTSGRDTGELFF
>TRBJ2-2|TRBV19|TRBD1|-
TGTGCCAGTAGCTGGGACAGGGGGCCGAACACCGGGGAGCTGTTTTTT
CASSWDRGPNTGELFF
>TRBJ1-5|TRBV10-3|-|-
TGTGCCATCAGTGAACACGCCAATCAGCCCCAGCATTTT
CAISEHANQPQHF
>TRBJ2-7|TRBV27|TRBD1|-
TGTGCCAGCAGTTTAGCAGGGGGTCCCTACGAGCAGTACTTC
CASSLAGGPYEQYF
>TRBJ2-3|TRBV7-3|-|-
TGTGCCAGCAGCCCAGGGTCCGCAGATACGCAGTATTTT
CASSPGSADTQYF
>TRBJ1-5|TRBV4-1|-|-
TGCGCCAGCAGCCAAGAGTTTCGGGAGAGCAATCAGCCCCAGCATTTT
CASSQEFRESNQPQHF
>TRBJ2-7|TRBV7-9|TRBD1|-
TGTGCCAGCAGCTACAGGGGGTCCCCCTACGAGCAGTACTTC
CASSYRGSPYEQYF
>TRBJ2-3|TRBV19|TRBD1|-
TGTGCCAGTGCACAGGGGCTTACAGATACGCAGTATTTT
CASAQGLTDTQYF
>TRBJ2-5|TRBV6-1|TRBD1|few
TGTGCCAGCAGCGGACAGGGGACACAAGAGACCCAGTACTTC
CASSGQGTQETQYF
>TRBJ1-4|TRBV4-1|-|-
TGCGCCAGCAGCCGTAACAGGGCTGAAAAACTGTTTTTT
CASSRNRAEKLFF
>TRBJ2-1|TRBV5-1|-|-
TGCGCCAGCAGCTTGGCGGCGATTCGGGGTAATGAGCAGTTCTTC
CASSLAAIRGNEQFF
>TRBJ2-1|TRBV4-3|-|few
TGCGCCAGCAGCATAGGAGGAACTCACAATGAGCAGTTCTTC
CASSIGGTHNEQFF
>TRBJ1-2|TRBV5-6|-|-
TGTGCCAGCAGCTTGGACCCGGGGAGCTATGGCTACACCTTC
CASSLDPGSYGYTF
>TRBJ2-7|TRBV6-6|-|-
TGTGCCAGCAGTTACTTGGCGGAGAGATCCTACGAGCAGTACTTC
CASSYLAERSYEQYF
>TRBJ2-2|TRBV14|-|once
TGTGCCAGCAGCCCATACGGAGGGTCGGTCGTTGGGGAGCTGTTTTTT
CASSPYGGSVVGELFF
>TRBJ2-3|TRBV29-1|-|-
TGCAGCGTTGGGCGGGATACGCAGTATTTT
CSVGRDTQYF
>TRBJ2-1|TRBV29-1|-|-
TGCAGCGGGAGGATGTCTGCCGCGAGAGAGCAGTTCTTC
CSGRMSAAREQFF
>TRBJ2-1|TRBV10-3|TRBD2|once
TGTGCCATCAGCGGGGGACTAGCGGGAGAGAATGAGCAGTTCTTC
CAISGGLAGENEQFF
>TRBJ1-2|TRBV19|-|-
TGTGCCAGTAGTACACCCTCAATGACAGGCCCCTATGGCTACACCTTC
CASSTPSMTGPYGYTF
>TRBJ2-7|TRBV19|TRBD2|-
TGTGCCAGTAGTTTGGCGGGGGATAGGAGCTCCTACGAGCAGTACTTC
CASSLAGDRSSYEQYF
>TRBJ2-7|TRBV7-9|-|-
TGTGCCAGCAGCCGCCGCAGCGGGGAGGGGGTTCCCTACGAGCAGTACTTC
CASSRRSGEGVPYEQYF
>TRBJ2-3|TRBV5-1|-|-
TGCGCCAGCAGCCCAAACCCCACACCAGGGGCAGATACGCAGTATTTT
CASSPNPTPGADTQYF
>TRBJ2-7|TRBV5-8|TRBD2|few
TGTGCCAGCAGCTTGGTGGGAGGGATCGCTTACGAGCAGTACTTC
CASSLVGGIAYEQYF
>TRBJ2-7|TRBV27|TRBD2|few
TGTGCCAGCAGCAGACAGGGAATTACCACTAGCGGGAACTACGAGCAGTACTTC
CASSRQGITTSGNYEQYF
>TRBJ2-3|TRBV29-1|-|-
TGCAGCGTTGAACTACAGGGCACAGATACGCAGTATTTT
CSVELQGTDTQYF
>TRBJ1-1|TRBV28|-|once
TGTGCCAGCAGTTTCGAGGAGGGAATGGGGGAAGCTTTCTTT
CASSFEEGMGEAFF
>TRBJ2-3|TRBV7-2|TRBD2|-
TGTGCCAGCAGCCTCCTAGCGGCTAGCACAGATACGCAGTATTTT
CASSLLAASTDTQYF
>TRBJ2-7|TRBV7-3|-|few
TGTGCCAGCAGCGAAACGGGTGTGCAGGGTGGCGAGCAGTACTTC
CASSETGVQGGEQYF
>TRBJ2-5|TRBV29-1|TRBD2|-
TGCAGCGTTGAAGATCGGGGGGGGGCGGAGACCCAGTACTTC
CSVEDRGGAETQYF
>TRBJ2-1|TRBV28|TRBD2|-
TGTGCCAGCAGTTCCCCACTAGCGGGAGCCTACAATGAGCAGTTCTTC
CASSSPLAGAYNEQFF
>TRBJ2-7|TRBV4-2|-|-
TGTGCCAGCAGCCAAGAACCCGGGGAGACCTACGAGCAGTACTTC
CASSQEPGETYEQYF
>TRBJ2-7|TRBV7-8|-|-
TGTGCCAGCAGCCCCTCCCCGGGGGTCCGCGAGCAGTACTTC
CASSPSPGVREQYF
>TRBJ1-4|TRBV19|TRBD1|-
TGTGCCAGTAGTATCATGGGGCGACAGGGCAATGAAAAACTGTTTTTT
CASSIMGRQGNEKLFF
>TRBJ1-6|TRBV5-6|-|-
TGTGCCAGCAGCTCAGGGGCCCCCCACTTT
CASSSGAPHF
>TRBJ2-2|TRBV19|-|-
TGTGCCAGTAGTATAGAGGCCAACACCGGGGAGCTGTTTTTT
CASSIEANTGELFF
>TRBJ2-6|TRBV11-1|-|few
TGTGCCAGCAGCTTATGGCAGGGGAGCTCTGGGGCCAACGTCCTGACTTTC
CASSLWQGSSGANVLTF
>TRBJ2-2|TRBV7-8|TRBD2|-
TGTGCCAGCAGCTCATTTAGGGAGGGAGTTGGGACCGGGGAGCTGTTTTTT
CASSSFREGVGTGELFF
>TRBJ2-3|TRBV7-9|TRBD1|-
TGTGCCAGCAGCTCAGACAGGGGTCCAGATACGCAGTATTTT
CASSSDRGPDTQYF
>TRBJ1-5|TRBV7-8|TRBD1|few
TGTGCCAGCAGCTTCCGGGACAGGGGGCTCAATCAGCCCCAGCATTTT
CASSFRDRGLNQPQHF
>TRBJ2-1|TRBV18|TRBD2|-
TGTGCCAGCTCAGTTTCTAGCGGGGGCGATGAGCAGTTCTTC
CASSVSSGGDEQFF
>TRBJ1-5|TRBV19|-|-
TGTGCCAGTGCCGGGTATAGCAATCAGCCCCAGCATTTT
CASAGYSNQPQHF
>TRBJ2-7|TRBV4-2|TRBD2|-
TGTGCCAGCAGCCAGTTAGCGGGACCGAACGAGCAGTACTTC
CASSQLAGPNEQYF
>TRBJ2-3|TRBV27|TRBD2|-
TGTGCCAGCAATGTACTAGCGGGAGAGGCAGGGACAGATACGCAGTATTTT
CASNVLAGEAGTDTQYF